Detailed here is one T cell receptor (beta chain). This record belongs to a study of blood T cell repertoires in COVID-19. V was trimmed by 3 bases and J by 1 base, leaving 6 bases between them. Per germline, CDR1 SEHNR and CDR2 FQNEAQ (reference sequence). The CDR3 runs 13 residues. Produced via immunoSEQ multiplex PCR; TCRdb's table is partial and in-frame only. The data show tens of thousands of clones, approximately 88% seen once. Sequencing used peripheral blood. The V gene is TRBV7-9, the J gene TRBJ1-2; D ambiguous. The TCR sequence derives from a man in his fifties or sixties with acute or convalescent COVID-19. The CDR3 reads CASSLQINYGYTF. For the CDR3, the DNA is TGTGCCAGCAGCTTGCAGATTAACTATGGCTACACCTTC.